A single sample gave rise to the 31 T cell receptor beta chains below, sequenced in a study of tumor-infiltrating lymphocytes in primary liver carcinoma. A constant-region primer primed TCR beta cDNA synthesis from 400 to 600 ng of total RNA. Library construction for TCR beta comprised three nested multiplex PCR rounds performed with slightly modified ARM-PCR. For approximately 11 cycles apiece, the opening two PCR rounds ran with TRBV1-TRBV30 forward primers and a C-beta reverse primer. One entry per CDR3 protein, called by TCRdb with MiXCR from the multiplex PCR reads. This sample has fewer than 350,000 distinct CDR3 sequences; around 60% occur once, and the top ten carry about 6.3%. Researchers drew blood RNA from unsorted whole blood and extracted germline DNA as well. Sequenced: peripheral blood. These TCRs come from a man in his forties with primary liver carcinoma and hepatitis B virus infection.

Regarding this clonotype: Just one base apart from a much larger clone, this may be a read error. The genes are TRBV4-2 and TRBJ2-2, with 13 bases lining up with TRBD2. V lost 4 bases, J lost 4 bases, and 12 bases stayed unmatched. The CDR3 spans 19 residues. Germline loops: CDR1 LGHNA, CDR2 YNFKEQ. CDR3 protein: CASSLGTSGALPGTGELFF. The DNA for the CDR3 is TGTGCCAGCAGCCTGGGGACTAGCGGGGCCCTGCCGGGCACCGGGGAGCTGTTTTTT.

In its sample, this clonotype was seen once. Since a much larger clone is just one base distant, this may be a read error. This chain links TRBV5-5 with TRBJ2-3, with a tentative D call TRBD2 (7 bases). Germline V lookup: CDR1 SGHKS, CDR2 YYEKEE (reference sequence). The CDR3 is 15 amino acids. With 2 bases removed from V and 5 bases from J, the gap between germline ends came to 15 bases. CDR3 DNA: TGTGCCAGCAGCTTCGGGGGGCCTCTTAGAGATACGCAGTATTTT. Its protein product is CASSFGGPLRDTQYF.

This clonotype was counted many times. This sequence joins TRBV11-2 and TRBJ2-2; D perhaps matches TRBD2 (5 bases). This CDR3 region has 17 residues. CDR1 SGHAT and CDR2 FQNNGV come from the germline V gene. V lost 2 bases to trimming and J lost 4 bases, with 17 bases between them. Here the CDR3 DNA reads TGTGCCAGCAGCTTAAACCCAGCGGAGACGAGCACCGGGGAGCTGTTTTTT. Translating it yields CASSLNPAETSTGELFF.

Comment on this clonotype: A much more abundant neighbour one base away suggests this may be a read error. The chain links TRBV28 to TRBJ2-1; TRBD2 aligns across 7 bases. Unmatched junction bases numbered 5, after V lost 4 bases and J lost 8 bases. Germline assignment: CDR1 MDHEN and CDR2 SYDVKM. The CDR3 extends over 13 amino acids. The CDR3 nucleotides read TGTGCCAGCAGTTGGGGCACTAGCGATGAGCAGTTCTTC. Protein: CASSWGTSDEQFF.

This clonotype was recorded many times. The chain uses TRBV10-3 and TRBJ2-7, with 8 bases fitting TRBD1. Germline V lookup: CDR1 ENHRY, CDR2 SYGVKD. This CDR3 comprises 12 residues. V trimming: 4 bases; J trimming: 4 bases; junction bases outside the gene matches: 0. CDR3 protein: CAISGQGYEQYF. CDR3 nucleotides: TGTGCCATCAGTGGACAGGGGTACGAGCAGTACTTC.

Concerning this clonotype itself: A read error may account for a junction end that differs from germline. The CDR3 protein is CARSYRQGYEQYF. In nucleotides, the CDR3 is TGTGCCAGAAGTTACAGACAGGGCTACGAGCAGTACTTC. The chain employs TRBV28 and TRBJ2-7, with 7 bases lining up with TRBD1. The CDR3 covers 13 residues. Looked up from germline, CDR1 is MDHEN and CDR2 is SYDVKM.

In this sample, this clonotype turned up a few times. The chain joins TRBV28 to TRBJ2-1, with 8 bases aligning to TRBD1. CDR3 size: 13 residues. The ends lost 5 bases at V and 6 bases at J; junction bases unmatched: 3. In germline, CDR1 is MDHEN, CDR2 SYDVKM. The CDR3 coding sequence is TGTGCCAGCAGTGAAGGACAGGGCAATGAGCAGTTCTTC. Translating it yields CASSEGQGNEQFF.

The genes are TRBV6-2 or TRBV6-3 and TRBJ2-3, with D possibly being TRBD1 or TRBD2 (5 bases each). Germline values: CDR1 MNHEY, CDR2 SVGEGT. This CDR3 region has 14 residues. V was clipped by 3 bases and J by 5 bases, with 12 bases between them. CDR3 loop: CASSYDGAVDTQYF. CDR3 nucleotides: TGTGCCAGCAGTTATGACGGGGCGGTAGATACGCAGTATTTT.

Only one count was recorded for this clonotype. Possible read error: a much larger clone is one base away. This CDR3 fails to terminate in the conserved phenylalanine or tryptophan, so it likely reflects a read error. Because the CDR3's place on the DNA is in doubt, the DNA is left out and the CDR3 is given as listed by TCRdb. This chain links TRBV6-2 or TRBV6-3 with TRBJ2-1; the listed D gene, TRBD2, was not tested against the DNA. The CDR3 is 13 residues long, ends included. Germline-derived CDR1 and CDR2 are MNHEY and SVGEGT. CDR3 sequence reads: CASSSIAGALGFL.

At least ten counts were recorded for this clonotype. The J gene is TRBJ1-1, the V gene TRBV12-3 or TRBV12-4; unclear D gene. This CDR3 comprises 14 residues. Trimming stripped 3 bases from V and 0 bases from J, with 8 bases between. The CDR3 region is CASSLIGLNTEAFF. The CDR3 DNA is TGTGCCAGCAGTTTGATAGGGCTGAACACTGAAGCTTTCTTT.

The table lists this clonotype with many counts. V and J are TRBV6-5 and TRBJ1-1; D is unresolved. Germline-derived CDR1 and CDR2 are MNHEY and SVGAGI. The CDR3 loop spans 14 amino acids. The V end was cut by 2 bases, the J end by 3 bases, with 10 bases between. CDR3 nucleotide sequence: TGTGCCAGCAGTTACCTTCGACCGGACACTGAAGCTTTCTTT. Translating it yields CASSYLRPDTEAFF.

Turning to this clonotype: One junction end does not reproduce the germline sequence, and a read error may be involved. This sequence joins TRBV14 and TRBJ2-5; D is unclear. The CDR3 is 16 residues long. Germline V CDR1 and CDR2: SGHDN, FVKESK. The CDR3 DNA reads TGTGCCAGCAGCCGGCCCTACACGGAAATCCAAGAGACCCATTACTTC. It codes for CASSRPYTEIQETHYF.

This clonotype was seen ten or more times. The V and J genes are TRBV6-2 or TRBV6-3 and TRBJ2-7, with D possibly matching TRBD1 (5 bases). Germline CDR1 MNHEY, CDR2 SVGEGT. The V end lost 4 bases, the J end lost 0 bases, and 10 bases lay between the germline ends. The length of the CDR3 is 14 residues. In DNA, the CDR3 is TGTGCCAGCAGTTCAGGGCGGAGCTCCTACGAGCAGTACTTC. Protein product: CASSSGRSSYEQYF.

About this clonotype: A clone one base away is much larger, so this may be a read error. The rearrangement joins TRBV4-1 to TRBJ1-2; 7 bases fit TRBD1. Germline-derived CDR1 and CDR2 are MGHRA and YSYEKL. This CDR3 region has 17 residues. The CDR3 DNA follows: TGCGCCAGCAGGTTTTCCGAACAGGGGATAGCTAAATATGGCTACACCTTC. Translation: CASRFSEQGIAKYGYTF.

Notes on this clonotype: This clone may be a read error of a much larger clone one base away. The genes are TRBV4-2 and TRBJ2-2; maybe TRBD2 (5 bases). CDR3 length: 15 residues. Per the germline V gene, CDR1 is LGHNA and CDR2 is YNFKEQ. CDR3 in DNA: TGTGCCAGCAGCCTTGAGGAAGCGAACACCGGGGAGCCGTTTTTT. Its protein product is CASSLEEANTGEPFF.

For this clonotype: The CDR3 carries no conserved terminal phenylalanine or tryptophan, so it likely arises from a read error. CDR3 sequence: CASSGRGIYNSPLHI. The CDR3 nucleotides are TGTGCCAGCAGTGGTCGAGGCATCTATAATTCACCCCTCCACATT. V and J are TRBV25-1 and TRBJ1-6; D is ambiguous. V lost 4 bases, J lost 3 bases, and 10 bases lay in between. The CDR3 runs 15 residues. From germline, CDR1 is MGHDK and CDR2 SYGVNS.

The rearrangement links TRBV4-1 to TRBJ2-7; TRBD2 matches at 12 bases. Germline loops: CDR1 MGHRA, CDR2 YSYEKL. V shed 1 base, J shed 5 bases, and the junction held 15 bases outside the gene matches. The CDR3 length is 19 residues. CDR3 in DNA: TGCGCCAGCAGCCAAGTTTCTTGGGTGACTAGCGGGAGTACCCACGAGCAGTACTTC. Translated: CASSQVSWVTSGSTHEQYF.

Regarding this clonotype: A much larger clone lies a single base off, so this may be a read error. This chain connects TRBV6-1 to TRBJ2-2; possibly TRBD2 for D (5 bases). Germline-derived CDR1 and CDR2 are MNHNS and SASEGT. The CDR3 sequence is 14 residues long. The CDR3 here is CGSSVGGNTGELFF. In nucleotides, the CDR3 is TGTGGCAGCAGTGTAGGAGGAAACACCGGGGAGCTGTTTTTT.

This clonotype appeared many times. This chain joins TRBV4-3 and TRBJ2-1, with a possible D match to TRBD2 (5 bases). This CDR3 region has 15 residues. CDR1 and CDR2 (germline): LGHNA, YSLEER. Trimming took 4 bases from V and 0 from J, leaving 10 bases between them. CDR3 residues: CASSLGSGSYNEQFF. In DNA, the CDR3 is TGCGCCAGCAGCCTGGGCAGCGGCTCCTACAATGAGCAGTTCTTC.

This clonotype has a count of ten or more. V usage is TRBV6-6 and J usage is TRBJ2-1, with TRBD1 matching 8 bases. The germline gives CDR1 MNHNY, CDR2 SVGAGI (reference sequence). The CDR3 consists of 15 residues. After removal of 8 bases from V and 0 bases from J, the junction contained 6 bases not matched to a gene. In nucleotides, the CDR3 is TGTGCCAGCTGCCGGACAGGGAGCTCCTACAATGAGCAGTTCTTC. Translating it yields CASCRTGSSYNEQFF.

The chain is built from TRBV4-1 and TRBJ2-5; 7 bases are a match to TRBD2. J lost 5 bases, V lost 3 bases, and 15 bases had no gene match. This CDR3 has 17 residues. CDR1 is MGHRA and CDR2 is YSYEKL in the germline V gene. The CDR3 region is CASSQARLVGGEETQYF. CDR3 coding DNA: TGCGCCAGCAGCCAGGCCCGACTAGTGGGAGGGGAGGAGACCCAGTACTTC.

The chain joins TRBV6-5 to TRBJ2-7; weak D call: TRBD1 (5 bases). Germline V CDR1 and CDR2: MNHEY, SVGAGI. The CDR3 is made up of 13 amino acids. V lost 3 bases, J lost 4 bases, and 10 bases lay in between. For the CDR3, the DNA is TGTGCCAGCAGTTATTTCAAGGGGTACGAGCAGTACTTC. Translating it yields CASSYFKGYEQYF.

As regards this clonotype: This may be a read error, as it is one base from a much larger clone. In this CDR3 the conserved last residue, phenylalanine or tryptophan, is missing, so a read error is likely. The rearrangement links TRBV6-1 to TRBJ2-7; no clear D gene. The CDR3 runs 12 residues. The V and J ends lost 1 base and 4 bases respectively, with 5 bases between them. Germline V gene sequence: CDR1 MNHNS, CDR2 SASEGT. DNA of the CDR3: TGTGCCAGCAGTGAAGTTGGGTACGAGCAGTACCTC. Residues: CASSEVGYEQYL.

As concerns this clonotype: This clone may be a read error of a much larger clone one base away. CDR3 loop: CASSYRGHEHFF. The CDR3 nucleotides are TGTGCCAGCAGCTACCGGGGTCATGAGCATTTCTTC. The chain recombines TRBV5-5 with TRBJ2-1, with D tentatively TRBD2 (5 bases). The CDR3 runs to 12 residues. Germline-derived CDR1 and CDR2 are SGHKS and YYEKEE (reference sequence).

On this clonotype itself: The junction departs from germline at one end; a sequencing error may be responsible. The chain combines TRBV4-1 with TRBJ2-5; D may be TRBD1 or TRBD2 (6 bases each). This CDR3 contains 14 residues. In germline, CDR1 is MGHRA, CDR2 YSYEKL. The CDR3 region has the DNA TGCGCCAGCAGCCCCTCGAGGGGGGAAGAGACCCACTACTTC. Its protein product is CASSPSRGEETHYF.

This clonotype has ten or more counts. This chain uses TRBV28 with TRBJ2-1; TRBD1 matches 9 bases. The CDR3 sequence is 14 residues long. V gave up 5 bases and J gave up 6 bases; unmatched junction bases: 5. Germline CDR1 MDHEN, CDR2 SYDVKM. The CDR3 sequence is CASSPNRGLNEQFF. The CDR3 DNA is TGTGCCAGCAGTCCGAACAGGGGGCTCAATGAGCAGTTCTTC.

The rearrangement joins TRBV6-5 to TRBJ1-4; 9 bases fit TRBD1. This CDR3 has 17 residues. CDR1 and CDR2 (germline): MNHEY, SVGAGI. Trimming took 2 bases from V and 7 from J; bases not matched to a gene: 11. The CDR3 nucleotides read TGTGCCAGCAGTTACGGGGACAGGGCATCGGTAGTTGAAAAACTGTTTTTT. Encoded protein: CASSYGDRASVVEKLFF.

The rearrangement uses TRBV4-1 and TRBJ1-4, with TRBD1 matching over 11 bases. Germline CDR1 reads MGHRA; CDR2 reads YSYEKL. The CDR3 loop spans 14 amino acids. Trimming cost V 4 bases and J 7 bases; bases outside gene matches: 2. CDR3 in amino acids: CASSRTGGGEKLFF. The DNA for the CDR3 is TGCGCCAGCAGCCGGACAGGGGGCGGTGAAAAACTGTTTTTT.

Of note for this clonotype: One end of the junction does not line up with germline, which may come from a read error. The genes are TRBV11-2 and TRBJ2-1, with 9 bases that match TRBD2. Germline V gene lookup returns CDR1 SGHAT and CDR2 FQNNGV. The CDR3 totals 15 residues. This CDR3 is CASIPTSGPYNEQFF. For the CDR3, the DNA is TGTGCCAGCATCCCGACTAGCGGCCCCTATAATGAGCAGTTCTTC.

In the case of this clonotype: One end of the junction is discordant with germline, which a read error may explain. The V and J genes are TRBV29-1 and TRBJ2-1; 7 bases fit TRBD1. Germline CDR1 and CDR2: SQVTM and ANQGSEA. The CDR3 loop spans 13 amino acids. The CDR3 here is CSAEDVRQGKQFF. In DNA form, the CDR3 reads TGCAGCGCTGAAGATGTCAGACAGGGTAAGCAGTTCTTC.

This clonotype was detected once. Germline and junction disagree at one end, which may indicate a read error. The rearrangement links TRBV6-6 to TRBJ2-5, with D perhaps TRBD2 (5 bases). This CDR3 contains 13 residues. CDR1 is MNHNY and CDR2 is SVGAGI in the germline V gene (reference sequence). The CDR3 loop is CAAIQASGESQYF. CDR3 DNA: TGTGCCGCCATCCAGGCGAGTGGGGAGAGCCAGTACTTC.